This T cell receptor (beta chain) derives from a study of T cells after somatic rescue of genetic block. Deletions cut 4 bases from V and 6 bases from J, with 13 bases between. Germline V CDR1 and CDR2: MNHEY, SVGAGI. The CDR3 runs 13 residues. Produced via immunoSEQ multiplex PCR; TCRdb's table is partial and in-frame only. The repertoire holds approximately 100,000 clones, with about 87% as singletons. The source material was peripheral blood mononuclear cells (PBMCs). The gene calls are TRBV6-5 and TRBJ2-7, with D tentatively TRBD2 (5 bases). This clonotype was obtained from a young woman. As DNA, the CDR3 is TGTGCCAGCAGTTCCACCCCTCGGGGCGAGCAGTACTTC. Residues: CASSSTPRGEQYF.